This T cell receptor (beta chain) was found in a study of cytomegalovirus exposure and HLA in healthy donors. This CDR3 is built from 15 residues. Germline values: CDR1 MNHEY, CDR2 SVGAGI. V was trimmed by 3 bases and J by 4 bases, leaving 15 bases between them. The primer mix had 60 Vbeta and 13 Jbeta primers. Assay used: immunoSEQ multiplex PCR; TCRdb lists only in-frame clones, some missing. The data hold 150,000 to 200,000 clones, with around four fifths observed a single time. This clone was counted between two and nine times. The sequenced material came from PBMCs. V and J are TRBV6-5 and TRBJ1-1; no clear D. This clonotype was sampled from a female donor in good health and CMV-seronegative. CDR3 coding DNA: TGTGCCAGCAGTTATCTTGGAGGGATCTCCACTGAAGCTTTCTTT. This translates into CASSYLGGISTEAFF.